This T cell receptor (beta chain) was profiled in a study of early T cells in non-severe SARS-CoV-2 infection. The overall study: It was bulk RNA from unsorted whole blood that was sequenced, and the chains were unpaired.

The TCR library protocol was used to attach unique molecular identifiers. These identifiers were attached to individual cDNA molecules. TCRdb independently ran MiXCR on the 5' RACE reads; one entry per CDR3 protein. Among under 70,000 distinct CDR3 sequences listed, 14% to 15% were seen once. In this sample, this clonotype turned up a few times. The TCR comes from an adult who was a healthcare worker with PCR-confirmed SARS-CoV-2 infection or an uninfected control (not recorded which). This material consisted of whole blood, taken at baseline.

The CDR3 coding sequence is TGTGCCAGCAGCTTAAGACAGGGAGTGGACACCGGGGAGCTGTTTTTT. The encoded protein is CASSLRQGVDTGELFF. V is TRBV11-2 and J is TRBJ2-2; 7 bases align to TRBD1. The CDR3 consists of 16 residues. Per the germline V gene, CDR1 is SGHAT and CDR2 is FQNNGV. V dropped 2 bases and J dropped 3; count of bases not matched to a gene: 6.